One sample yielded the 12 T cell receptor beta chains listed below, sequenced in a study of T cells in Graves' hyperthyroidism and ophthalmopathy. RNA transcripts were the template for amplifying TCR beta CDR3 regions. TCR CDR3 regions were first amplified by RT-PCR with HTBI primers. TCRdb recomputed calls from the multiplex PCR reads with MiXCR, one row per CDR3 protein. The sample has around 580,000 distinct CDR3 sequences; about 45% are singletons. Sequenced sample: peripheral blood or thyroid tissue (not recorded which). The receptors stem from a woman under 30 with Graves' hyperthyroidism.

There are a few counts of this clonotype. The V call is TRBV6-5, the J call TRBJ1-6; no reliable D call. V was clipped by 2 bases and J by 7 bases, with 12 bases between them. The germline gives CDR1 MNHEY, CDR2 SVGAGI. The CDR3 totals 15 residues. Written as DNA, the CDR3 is TGTGCCAGCAGTTACCTGAGGACCGACAATTCACCCCTCCACTTT. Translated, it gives CASSYLRTDNSPLHF.

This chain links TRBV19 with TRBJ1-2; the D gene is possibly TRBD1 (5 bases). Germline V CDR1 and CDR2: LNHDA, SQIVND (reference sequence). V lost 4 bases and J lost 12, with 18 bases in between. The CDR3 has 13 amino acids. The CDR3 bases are TGTGCCAGTAGTACGCAGGGAGTCTCTGGAAACACCTTC. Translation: CASSTQGVSGNTF.

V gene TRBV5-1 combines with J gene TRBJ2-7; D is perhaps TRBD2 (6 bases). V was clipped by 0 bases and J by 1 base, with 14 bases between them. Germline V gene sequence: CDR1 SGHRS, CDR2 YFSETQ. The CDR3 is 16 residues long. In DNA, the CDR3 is TGCGCCAGCAGCTTGGGCGGCGGGATTGATTCCTACGAGCAGTACTTC. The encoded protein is CASSLGGGIDSYEQYF.

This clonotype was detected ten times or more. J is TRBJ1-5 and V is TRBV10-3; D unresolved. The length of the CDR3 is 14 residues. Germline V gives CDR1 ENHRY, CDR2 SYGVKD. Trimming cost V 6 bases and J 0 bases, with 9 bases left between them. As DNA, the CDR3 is TGTGCCATCAGCGTCGGCTATAGCAATCAGCCCCAGCATTTT. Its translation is CAISVGYSNQPQHF.

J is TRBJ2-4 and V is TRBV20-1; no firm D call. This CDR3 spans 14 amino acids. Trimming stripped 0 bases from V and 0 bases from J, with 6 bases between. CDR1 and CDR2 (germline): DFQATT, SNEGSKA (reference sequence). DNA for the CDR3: TGCAGTGCTAGAGATCAGGCAGCCAAAAACATTCAGTACTTC. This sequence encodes CSARDQAAKNIQYF.

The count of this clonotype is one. The CDR3 coding sequence is TGTGCCAGCAGTCCCCCCAGGAAGACAGGCGGGGAAAAACTGTTTTTT. It translates to CASSPPRKTGGEKLFF. The chain carries TRBV7-9 and TRBJ1-4; maybe TRBD1 (6 bases). The germline gives CDR1 SEHNR, CDR2 FQNEAQ (reference sequence). Between the trimmed V and J ends, which lost 6 bases and 8 bases, there was a span of 22 bases. This CDR3 has 16 residues.

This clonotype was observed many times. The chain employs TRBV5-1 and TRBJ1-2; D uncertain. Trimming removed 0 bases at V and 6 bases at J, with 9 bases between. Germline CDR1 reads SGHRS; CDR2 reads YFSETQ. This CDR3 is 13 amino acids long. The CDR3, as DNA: TGCGCCAGCAGCTTGGAATCATCGGATGGCTACACCTTC. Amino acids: CASSLESSDGYTF.

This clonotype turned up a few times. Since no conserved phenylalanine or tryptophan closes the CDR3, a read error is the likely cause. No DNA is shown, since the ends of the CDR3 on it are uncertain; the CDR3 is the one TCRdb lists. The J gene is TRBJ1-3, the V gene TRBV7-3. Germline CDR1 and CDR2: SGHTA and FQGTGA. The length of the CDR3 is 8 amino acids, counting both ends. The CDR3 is CASSHGLL.

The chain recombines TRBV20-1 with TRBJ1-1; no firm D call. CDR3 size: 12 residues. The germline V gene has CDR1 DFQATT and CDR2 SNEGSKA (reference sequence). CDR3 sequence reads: CSLEGLNTEAFF. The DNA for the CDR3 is TGCAGCTTAGAGGGCCTGAACACTGAAGCTTTCTTT.

The CDR3 here is CASSARGKPGLAGFIGNEQFF. CDR3 DNA sequence: TGTGCCAGCAGCGCCCGGGGGAAGCCGGGACTAGCGGGATTCATAGGGAATGAGCAGTTCTTC. This sequence joins TRBV9 and TRBJ2-7; 13 nucleotides match TRBD2. The J call may be mistaken, given a closer DNA end match to TRBJ2-1. This CDR3 comprises 21 residues. In germline, CDR1 is SGDLS, CDR2 YYNGEE.

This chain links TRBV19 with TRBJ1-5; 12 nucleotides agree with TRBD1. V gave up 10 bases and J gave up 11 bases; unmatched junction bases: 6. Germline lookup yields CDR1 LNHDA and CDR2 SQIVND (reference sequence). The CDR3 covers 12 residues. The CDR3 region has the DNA TGTGCCACTGGGACAGGGGGCCGGGCCCAGCATTTT. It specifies CATGTGGRAQHF.

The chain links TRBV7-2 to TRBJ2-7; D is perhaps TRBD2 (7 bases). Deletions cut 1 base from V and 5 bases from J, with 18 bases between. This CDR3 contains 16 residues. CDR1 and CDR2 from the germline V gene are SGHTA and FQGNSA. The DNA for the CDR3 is TGTGCCAGCAGCTTAGGGACAGCGGGACTGTGGGACGAGCAGTACTTC. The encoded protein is CASSLGTAGLWDEQYF.